The sequence of this T cell receptor beta chain was determined in a study of T-cell reconstitution after alpha-beta-depleted transplantation in children. The germline V gene has CDR1 KGHSH and CDR2 LQKENI. The CDR3 spans 14 residues. After removal of 2 bases from V and 4 bases from J, the junction contained 5 bases not matched to a gene. Unique molecular identifiers tagged the TCRbeta library. Using its own MiXCR run on the PCR reads, TCRdb lists one record per CDR3 protein. The sample lists more than 450,000 distinct CDR3 sequences; 18% were seen once. This clonotype was sampled from a human donor who donated a stem cell graft to a child with acute lymphoblastic leukemia. Material: PBMCs from the stem cell graft donor, obtained from the stem cell graft. The J gene is TRBJ2-7, the V gene TRBV18; 7 bases match TRBD2. This CDR3 is CASSPSRREYEQYF. The CDR3 DNA follows: TGTGCCAGCTCACCAAGCAGGCGGGAGTACGAGCAGTACTTC.